A single sample is the source of the 18 T cell receptor beta chains below, sequenced in a study of blood T cell repertoires in COVID-19. Generated by immunoSEQ multiplex PCR, the TCRdb table keeps only in-frame clones and is missing some. This sample has roughly 250,000 clones, with around 87% found just once. Sequencing was performed on PBMCs or T cells enriched from blood (not recorded which). The receptor source for this set is a woman between 45 and 65 years old who had recovered from COVID-19.

In its sample, this clone was seen once. This chain links TRBV28 with TRBJ1-2; 7 bases are shared with TRBD1. The CDR3 is 16 amino acids. J lost 6 bases, V lost 5 bases, and 15 bases had no gene match. Germline V gene sequence: CDR1 MDHEN, CDR2 SYDVKM. CDR3 region: CASSPRQGRSFHGYTF. The CDR3 DNA reads as TGTGCCAGCAGTCCCCGACAGGGACGGAGTTTTCATGGCTACACCTTC.

The V call is TRBV28, the J call TRBJ2-1; 8 nucleotides line up with TRBD1. V lost 6 bases, J lost 7 bases, and 8 bases stayed unmatched. Germline V gene sequence: CDR1 MDHEN, CDR2 SYDVKM. The CDR3 extends over 14 amino acids. In DNA form, the CDR3 reads TGTGCCAGCAGCCGCGGGGACAGGCAAAATGAGCAGTTCTTC. Translation: CASSRGDRQNEQFF.

As DNA, the CDR3 is TGTGCCAGCAGCCGTACTTCCAGGGGGCGAACGGGCTGGAAAGAGACCCAGTACTTC. Translating it yields CASSRTSRGRTGWKETQYF. The J gene is TRBJ2-5, the V gene TRBV7-9; 8 nucleotides align to TRBD1. The V segment lost 5 bases and the J segment 3 bases; nucleotides outside the gene matches: 20. The CDR3 loop spans 19 amino acids. Germline loops: CDR1 SEHNR, CDR2 FQNEAQ (reference sequence).

The chain joins TRBV3-1 (or the pseudogene TRBV3-2) to TRBJ1-4, with TRBD1 matching 8 bases. From germline, CDR1 is LGHDT and CDR2 YNNKEL (reference sequence). The CDR3 has 16 amino acids. The V and J ends lost 0 bases and 2 bases, in that order; junction bases with no gene match: 2. CDR3 bases: TGTGCCAGCAGCCAAGACAGGGGGCTTACTAATGAAAAACTGTTTTTT. It encodes CASSQDRGLTNEKLFF.

The CDR3, as DNA: TGTGCCAGCTCACCAAGTCCTGGGCGCACAGATACGCAGTATTTT. Amino acid sequence: CASSPSPGRTDTQYF. The chain couples TRBV18 to TRBJ2-3; D remains unclear. The CDR3 runs 15 residues. V was cut by 2 bases and J by 1 base, with 10 bases left in between. The germline V gene has CDR1 KGHSH and CDR2 LQKENI.

This clone was seen only once. This chain connects TRBV9 to TRBJ2-3; D is ambiguous. The CDR3 spans 13 residues. Germline V gene lookup returns CDR1 SGDLS and CDR2 YYNGEE. Trimming took 2 bases from V and 2 from J, leaving 6 bases between them. The CDR3 protein is CASSVRDTDTQYF. The DNA for the CDR3 is TGTGCCAGCAGCGTTCGCGACACAGATACGCAGTATTTT.

The chain couples TRBV4-1 to TRBJ2-7; 9 bases agree with TRBD2. V lost 1 base and J lost 6; bases outside the gene matches: 7. The germline gives CDR1 MGHRA, CDR2 YSYEKL. The CDR3 extends over 15 amino acids. The CDR3 protein is CASSQGGLAGTEQYF. Here the CDR3 DNA reads TGCGCCAGCAGCCAAGGTGGTCTAGCGGGAACCGAGCAGTACTTC.

This chain uses TRBV19 with TRBJ1-4; D is unclear. This CDR3 spans 14 amino acids. Between the trimmed V and J ends, which lost 4 bases and 5 bases, there was a span of 11 bases. The germline gives CDR1 LNHDA, CDR2 SQIVND (reference sequence). CDR3 loop: CASSNLAPNEKLFF. The CDR3 region has the DNA TGTGCCAGTAGTAATCTGGCCCCCAATGAAAAACTGTTTTTT.

The chain recombines TRBV19 with TRBJ2-7, with TRBD2 identical over 9 bases. V gave up 3 bases and J gave up 4 bases; unmatched junction bases: 1. CDR1 is LNHDA, CDR2 SQIVND, per germline (reference sequence). This CDR3 spans 13 amino acids. The CDR3 protein is CASSIAGGYEQYF. The CDR3 DNA sequence: TGTGCCAGTAGTATCGCGGGAGGGTACGAGCAGTACTTC.

V is TRBV19 and J is TRBJ2-1; 11 bases line up with TRBD2. V lost 5 bases and J lost 8; bases outside the gene matches: 8. Per germline, CDR1 LNHDA and CDR2 SQIVND (reference sequence). The CDR3 totals 15 residues. The CDR3 nucleotides are TGTGCCAGTAGTGCACCTAGCGGGAGGTTCCATGAGCAGTTCTTC. Protein: CASSAPSGRFHEQFF.

The rearrangement uses TRBV21-1 and TRBJ1-1; the D segment call TRBD1 is taken from the table without a DNA check. TRBV21-1 is shown as a pseudogene. The CDR3 consists of 13 residues. The chain's CDR3 is CASSEKGAGGHFF. CDR3 in DNA: TGTGCCAGCAGCGAGAAGGGGGCGGGTGGGCATTTCTTT.

The gene calls are TRBV28 and TRBJ1-1; the D gene is possibly TRBD1 (5 bases). The CDR3 loop spans 12 amino acids. Germline CDR1 is MDHEN and CDR2 is SYDVKM. The V and J ends lost 10 bases and 4 bases respectively, with 13 bases between them. The CDR3 nucleotides read TGTGCCACCCAAGGGGCACCCACTGAAGCTTTCTTT. The encoded protein is CATQGAPTEAFF. The complete variable domain, with remaining parts taken from reference TRBV28 and TRBJ1-1, reads DVKVTQSSRYLVKRTGEKVFLECVQDMDHENMFWYRQDPGLGLRLIYFSYDVKMKEKGDIPEGYSVSREKKERFSLILESASTNQTSMYLCATQGAPTEAFFGQGTRLTVV.

This clone has more than one count but fewer than ten. J is TRBJ1-1 and V is TRBV27; possible D gene TRBD1, 6 bases. Trimming pared 0 bases from V and 5 bases from J, leaving 10 bases between. From germline, CDR1 is MNHEY and CDR2 SMNVEV (reference sequence). The CDR3 spans 14 residues. The CDR3 spells CASSLSHRETEAFF. In DNA, the CDR3 is TGTGCCAGCAGTTTATCTCACAGGGAAACTGAAGCTTTCTTT.

This rearrangement joins TRBV6-6 to TRBJ1-5; 8 bases map to TRBD1. Germline-derived CDR1 and CDR2 are MNHNY and SVGAGI (reference sequence). CDR3 length: 14 amino acids. V shed 7 bases, J shed 1 base, and the junction held 3 bases outside the gene matches. In DNA, the CDR3 is TGTGCCAGCAACACAGGGGGAAGCAATCAGCCCCAGCATTTT. This codes for CASNTGGSNQPQHF.

The chain links TRBV30 to TRBJ1-6; D remains unclear. The germline CDR1 and CDR2 sequences are GTSNPN and SVGIG (reference sequence). CDR3 size: 13 residues. Trimming removed 3 bases at V and 9 bases at J, with 12 bases between. The CDR3 sequence is CAWRVEGVSPLHF. The CDR3 bases are TGTGCCTGGAGGGTCGAGGGAGTTTCACCCCTCCACTTT.

This clone came up a few times. V is TRBV4-1 and J is TRBJ1-5; perhaps TRBD1 as D (5 bases). CDR3 length: 16 amino acids. Trimming took off 2 bases at V and 4 bases at J, with 15 bases between the two ends. Germline V gene lookup returns CDR1 MGHRA and CDR2 YSYEKL. The CDR3 sequence is CASSQRVWRGNQPQHF. The CDR3 DNA reads as TGCGCCAGCAGCCAAAGGGTTTGGAGGGGTAATCAGCCCCAGCATTTT.

In its sample, this clone was seen once. This chain links TRBV9 with TRBJ2-7; TRBD1 aligns across 8 bases. Trimming at V came to 3 bases and at J to 4 bases, leaving 12 bases not matched to a gene. This CDR3 has 16 amino acids. Germline assignment: CDR1 SGDLS and CDR2 YYNGEE. CDR3 bases: TGTGCCAGCAGCGGGGGGGAATCGGGACAGGTGTACGAGCAGTACTTC. This codes for CASSGGESGQVYEQYF.

The sample holds a few counts of this clone. Written as DNA, the CDR3 is TGTGCCAGTAGTACAACGGTCAATGAGCAGTTCTTC. Protein product: CASSTTVNEQFF. The rearrangement joins TRBV19 to TRBJ2-1; D gene uncertain. The CDR3 has 12 amino acids. V was shortened by 4 bases and J by 6 bases, with 7 bases between the two germline ends. In germline, CDR1 is LNHDA, CDR2 SQIVND (reference sequence). The full variable domain, rest sourced from reference TRBV19 and TRBJ2-1, is DGGITQSPKYLFRKEGQNVTLSCEQNLNHDAMYWYRQDPGQGLRLIYYSQIVNDFQKGDIAEGYSVSREKKESFPLTVTSAQKNPTAFYLCASSTTVNEQFFGPGTRLTVL.